Below, 13 T cell receptor beta chains from the same sample are listed, as sequenced in a study of response to subunit inactivated influenza vaccine. Via MiXCR, TCRdb re-called the RT-PCR reads, giving one row per CDR3 protein. The profile covers around 250,000 distinct CDR3 sequences, with 9% to 15% appearing a single time and 7.8% taken by the ten largest. Here the sequenced sample was non-naive T cells sorted from PBMCs, taken less than 15 days before vaccination. These receptors all come from a man aged 45-65 years who received an inactivated influenza vaccine.

This clonotype was found a few times. V is TRBV19 and J is TRBJ2-2; the D gene is possibly TRBD1 (6 bases). V gave up 5 bases and J gave up 3 bases, with 16 bases separating them. Germline V gives CDR1 LNHDA, CDR2 SQIVND (reference sequence). The CDR3 is 16 residues long. CDR3 DNA: TGTGCCAGTAGTGCCTCCCAGGGGTGGGACACCGGGGAGCTGTTTTTT. Amino acid sequence: CASSASQGWDTGELFF.

The chain recombines TRBV7-9 with TRBJ1-4; D unclear. CDR1 SEHNR and CDR2 FQNEAQ come from the germline V gene (reference sequence). Trimming removed 1 base from V and 5 bases from J, with 5 bases in between. The CDR3 contains 13 residues. The CDR3 DNA sequence: TGTGCCAGCAGCTTAGGTTCGAATGAAAAACTGTTTTTT. It yields the protein CASSLGSNEKLFF.

This rearrangement joins TRBV27 to TRBJ2-3; D perhaps matches TRBD2 (6 bases). The CDR3 extends over 15 amino acids. With 6 bases removed from V and 2 bases from J, the gap between germline ends came to 15 bases. Germline V gene data show CDR1 as MNHEY and CDR2 as SMNVEV (reference sequence). The CDR3 bases are TGTGCCAGCAGCCAACGGGGGAAGGACACAGATACGCAGTATTTT. The encoded protein is CASSQRGKDTDTQYF.

This clonotype was counted only a few times. The chain links TRBV27 to TRBJ2-7; 10 bases line up with TRBD1. The germline V gene encodes CDR1 MNHEY and CDR2 SMNVEV (reference sequence). J was trimmed by 7 bases and V by 5 bases; bases with no gene match: 8. This CDR3 comprises 14 residues. CDR3: CASSPAWTGGEQYF. CDR3 sequence (DNA): TGTGCCAGCAGTCCTGCTTGGACAGGGGGGGAGCAGTACTTC.

This clonotype was recorded a few times. This chain connects TRBV24-1 to TRBJ2-1; possibly TRBD1 for D (6 bases). This CDR3 contains 16 residues. Germline V gives CDR1 KGHDR, CDR2 SFDVKD. Trimming took 4 bases from V and 2 from J, leaving 14 bases between them. The CDR3 reads CATSDSGTMTYNEQFF. For the CDR3, the DNA is TGTGCCACCAGTGACTCCGGGACAATGACCTACAATGAGCAGTTCTTC.

This clonotype was seen ten or more times. The rearrangement joins TRBV4-2 to TRBJ2-7, with a tentative D call TRBD2 (7 bases). Trimming left V 0 bases short and J 2 bases short, with 11 bases between. This CDR3 is 15 amino acids long. Germline CDR1 reads LGHNA; CDR2 reads YNFKEQ. CDR3 sequence: CASSQERGAPYEQYF. The CDR3 DNA is TGTGCCAGCAGCCAAGAACGGGGGGCCCCCTACGAGCAGTACTTC.

The chain is built from TRBV2 and TRBJ2-7; D is perhaps TRBD2 (6 bases). Trimming left V 8 bases short and J 0 bases short, with 17 bases between. The V gene's germline CDR1 is SNHLY and CDR2 FYNNEI. CDR3 length equals 15 residues. The CDR3, as DNA: TGTGCCAGCCTGGCGGGGCTAGCGAGCTCCTACGAGCAGTACTTC. Translated: CASLAGLASSYEQYF.

This chain joins TRBV4-1 and TRBJ2-1; 11 bases are a match to TRBD2. The CDR3 sequence is 17 residues long. Germline V gene lookup returns CDR1 MGHRA and CDR2 YSYEKL. The V and J ends lost 1 base and 7 bases, in that order; junction bases with no gene match: 9. CDR3 residues: CASSQVRLAGGVNEQFF. The CDR3 nucleotides are TGCGCCAGCAGCCAAGTCCGGCTAGCGGGGGGAGTAAATGAGCAGTTCTTC.

This clonotype was seen repeatedly, ten times or more. This chain joins TRBV6-1 and TRBJ2-6, with D unclear. V shed 7 bases and J shed 1 base, with 14 bases lying between them. Germline CDR1 is MNHNS and CDR2 is SASEGT. The CDR3 has 16 residues. The CDR3 loop reads CASTPRVLSGANVLTF. In nucleotides, the CDR3 is TGTGCCAGCACCCCAAGGGTCTTATCTGGGGCCAACGTCCTGACTTTC.

This clonotype was seen more than once but under ten times. This sequence joins TRBV3-1 and TRBJ1-3; TRBD1 might be the D (6 bases). This CDR3 contains 15 residues. Germline V gene sequence: CDR1 LGHDT, CDR2 YNNKEL (reference sequence). Trimming shortened V by 7 bases and J by 0 bases, and 13 bases separated the two germline ends. The CDR3 reads CASTLRGNSGNTIYF. For the CDR3, the DNA is TGTGCCAGCACTTTAAGGGGGAACTCTGGAAACACCATATATTTT. The whole variable domain, filled in from reference TRBV3-1 and TRBJ1-3, reads DTAVSQTPKYLVTQMGNDKSIKCEQNLGHDTMYWYKQDSKKFLKIMFSYNNKELIINETVPNRFSPKSPDKAHLNLHINSLELGDSAVYFCASTLRGNSGNTIYFGEGSWLTVV.

This clonotype was seen at least ten times. The chain joins TRBV9 to TRBJ2-3; tentatively, D is TRBD2 (5 bases). CDR1 SGDLS and CDR2 YYNGEE come from the germline V gene. The CDR3 extends over 17 amino acids. Trimming removed 1 base at V and 2 bases at J, with 17 bases between. The CDR3 spells CASSVSSRAQTTDTQYF. The CDR3 region has the DNA TGTGCCAGCAGCGTATCATCGCGGGCCCAAACCACAGATACGCAGTATTTT.

This chain connects TRBV27 to TRBJ1-2; the match to TRBD1 covers 7 bases. The ends lost 3 bases at V and 5 bases at J; junction bases unmatched: 6. Germline V gene sequence: CDR1 MNHEY, CDR2 SMNVEV (reference sequence). The CDR3 covers 14 residues. Here the CDR3 DNA reads TGTGCCAGCAGTTTCCGTCAGACAGGGTATGGCTACACCTTC. Translation: CASSFRQTGYGYTF.

This clonotype was counted many times. The chain's CDR3 is CASSPTGQGNEQFF. CDR3 bases: TGTGCCAGCAGTCCAACGGGACAGGGCAATGAGCAGTTCTTC. V and J are TRBV12-3 or TRBV12-4 and TRBJ2-1, with 9 bases that match TRBD1. CDR3 length: 14 amino acids. J gave up 6 bases and V 5 bases, and 5 bases lay outside the gene matches.